The clone carrying this T cell receptor beta chain was seen only a few times. Antigen unknown. The entry originates in a study of chemoradiotherapy in HPV16-positive cancers. The study's findings and limits: During treatment, candidate HPV-specific clones and E7-related motifs expanded in tumor. Functional assays defining HPV-specific T cells used only a couple of HPV16-positive patients.

Repeated repertoire sampling spanned the course of chemoradiotherapy. V shed 2 bases, J shed 4 bases, and the junction held 3 bases outside the gene matches. CDR1 is MNHEY, CDR2 SMNVEV, per germline (reference sequence). The CDR3 consists of 15 residues. The assay was immunoSEQ multiplex PCR, and TCRdb's table has in-frame clones only and misses some. The sample lists some 4,100 clones, about two thirds seen once, with around 9.3% in the top ten. This clonotype originated in a human donor with HPV-associated anogenital cancer. This rearrangement joins TRBV27 to TRBJ2-7; TRBD2 agrees at 12 bases. Material: tumor tissue, obtained from a patient who underwent chemoradiotherapy. The CDR3 bases are TGTGCCAGCAGTTTACTAGCGGGAGGGCCGTACGAGCAGTACTTC. It yields the protein CASSLLAGGPYEQYF.